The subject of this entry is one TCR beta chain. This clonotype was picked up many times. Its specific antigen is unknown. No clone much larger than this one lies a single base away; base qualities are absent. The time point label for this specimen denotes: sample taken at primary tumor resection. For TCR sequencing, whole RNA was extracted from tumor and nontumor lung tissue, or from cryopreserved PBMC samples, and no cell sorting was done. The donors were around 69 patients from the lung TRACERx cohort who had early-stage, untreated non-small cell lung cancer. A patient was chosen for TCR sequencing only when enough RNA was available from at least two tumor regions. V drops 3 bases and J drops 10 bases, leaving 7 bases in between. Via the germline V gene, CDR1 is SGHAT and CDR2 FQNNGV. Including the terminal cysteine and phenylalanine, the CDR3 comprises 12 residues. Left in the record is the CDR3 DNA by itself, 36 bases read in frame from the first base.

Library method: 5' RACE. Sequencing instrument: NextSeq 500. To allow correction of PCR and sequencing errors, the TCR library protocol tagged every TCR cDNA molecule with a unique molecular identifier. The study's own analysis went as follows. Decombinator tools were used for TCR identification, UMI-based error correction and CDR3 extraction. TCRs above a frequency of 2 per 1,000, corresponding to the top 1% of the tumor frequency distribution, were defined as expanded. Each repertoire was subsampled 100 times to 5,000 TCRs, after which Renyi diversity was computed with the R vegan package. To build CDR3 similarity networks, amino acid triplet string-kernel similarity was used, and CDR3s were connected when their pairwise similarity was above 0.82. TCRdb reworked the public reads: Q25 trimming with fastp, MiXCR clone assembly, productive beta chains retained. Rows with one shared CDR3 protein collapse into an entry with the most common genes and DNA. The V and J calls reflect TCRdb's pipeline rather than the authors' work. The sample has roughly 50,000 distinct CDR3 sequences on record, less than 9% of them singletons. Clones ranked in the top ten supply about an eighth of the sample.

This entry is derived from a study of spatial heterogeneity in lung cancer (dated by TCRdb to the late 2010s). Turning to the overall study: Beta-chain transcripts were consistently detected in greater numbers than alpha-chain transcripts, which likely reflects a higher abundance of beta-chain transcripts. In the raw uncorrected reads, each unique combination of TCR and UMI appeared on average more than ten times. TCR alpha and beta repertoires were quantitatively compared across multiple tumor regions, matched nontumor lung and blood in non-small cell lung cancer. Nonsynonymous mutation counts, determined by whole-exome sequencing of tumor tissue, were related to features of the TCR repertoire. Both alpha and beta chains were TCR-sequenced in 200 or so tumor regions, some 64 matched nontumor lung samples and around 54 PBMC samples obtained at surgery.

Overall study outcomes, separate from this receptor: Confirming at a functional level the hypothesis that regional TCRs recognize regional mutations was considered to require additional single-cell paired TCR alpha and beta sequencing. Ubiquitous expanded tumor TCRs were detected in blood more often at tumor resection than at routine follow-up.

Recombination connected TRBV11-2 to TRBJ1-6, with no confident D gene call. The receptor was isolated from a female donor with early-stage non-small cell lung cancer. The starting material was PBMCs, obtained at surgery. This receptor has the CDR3 CASSFIGSPLHF. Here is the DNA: TGTGCCAGCAGCTTCATAGGGTCACCCCTCCACTTT.